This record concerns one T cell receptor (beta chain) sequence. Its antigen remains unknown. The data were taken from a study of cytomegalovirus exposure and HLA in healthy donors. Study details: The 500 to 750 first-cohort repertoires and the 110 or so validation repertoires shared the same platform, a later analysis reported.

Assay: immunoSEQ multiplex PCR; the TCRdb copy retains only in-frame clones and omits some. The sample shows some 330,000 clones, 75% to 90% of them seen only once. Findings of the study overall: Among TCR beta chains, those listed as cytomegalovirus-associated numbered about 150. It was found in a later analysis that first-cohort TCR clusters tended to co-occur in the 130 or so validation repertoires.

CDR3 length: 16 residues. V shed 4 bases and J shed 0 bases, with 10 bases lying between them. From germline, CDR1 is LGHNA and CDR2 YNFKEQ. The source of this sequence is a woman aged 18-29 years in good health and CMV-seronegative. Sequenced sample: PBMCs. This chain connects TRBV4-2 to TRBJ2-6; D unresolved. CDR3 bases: TGTGCCAGCAGCCCCCACGCCAGCTCTGGGGCCAACGTCCTGACTTTC. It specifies CASSPHASSGANVLTF.